Presented here are 28 T cell receptor beta chains from one specimen sequenced in a study of CD8 T cells in Susac syndrome. RNA amounts of roughly 0.45 to 1 ug underwent reverse transcription with random hexamers. A single record per CDR3 protein comes from TCRdb applying MiXCR to the immunoSEQ multiplex PCR reads. In the table there are approximately 280,000 distinct CDR3 sequences, 70% to 90% of which are singletons. Source material: CD8+ T cells from PBMCs. Every receptor here comes from a human donor with multiple sclerosis.

The V and J genes are TRBV29-1 and TRBJ2-1; 10 bases match TRBD2. Trimming at V came to 8 bases and at J to 4 bases, leaving 8 bases not matched to a gene. The CDR3 consists of 14 residues. Germline CDR1 SQVTM, CDR2 ANQGSEA. The CDR3 DNA sequence: TGCAGCACTTTAGCGGGAGGCCTTTACAATGAGCAGTTCTTC. Amino acid sequence: CSTLAGGLYNEQFF.

The chain combines TRBV15 with TRBJ1-2; D is undetermined. Trimming pared 0 bases from V and 4 bases from J, leaving 15 bases between. The CDR3 runs 16 residues. CDR1 is LNHNV, CDR2 YYDKDF, per germline (reference sequence). CDR3 in DNA: TGTGCCACCAGCAGAGATCCCCTTGGAGAAATCTATGGCTACACCTTC. Translated, it gives CATSRDPLGEIYGYTF.

This chain connects TRBV27 to TRBJ1-5; D is uncertain. In germline, CDR1 is MNHEY, CDR2 SMNVEV (reference sequence). With 0 bases removed from V and 0 bases from J, the gap between germline ends came to 6 bases. This CDR3 has 15 residues. The CDR3: CASSLSRNSNQPQHF. DNA for the CDR3: TGTGCCAGCAGTTTATCGAGGAATAGCAATCAGCCCCAGCATTTT.

The J gene is TRBJ1-2, the V gene TRBV14, with a tentative D call TRBD1 (6 bases). The CDR3 has 15 amino acids. With 1 base removed from V and 4 bases from J, the gap between germline ends came to 13 bases. Per germline, CDR1 SGHDN and CDR2 FVKESK. The CDR3 sequence is CASSQVPQGGYGYTF. For the CDR3, the DNA is TGTGCCAGCAGCCAAGTTCCACAGGGCGGCTATGGCTACACCTTC.

This rearrangement joins TRBV6-5 to TRBJ2-1; 7 nucleotides agree with TRBD2. The CDR3 runs to 15 residues. J was trimmed by 2 bases and V by 2 bases; bases with no gene match: 3. CDR1 is MNHEY and CDR2 is SVGAGI in the germline V gene. As DNA, the CDR3 is TGTGCCAGCAGTTACGCGGCGGGGGCCTACAATGAGCAGTTCTTC. Translating gives CASSYAAGAYNEQFF.

The chain employs TRBV5-1 and TRBJ2-1, with 7 nucleotides matching TRBD1. This CDR3 has 14 amino acids. Germline V gene lookup returns CDR1 SGHRS and CDR2 YFSETQ. J gave up 11 bases and V 4 bases, and 12 bases lay outside the gene matches. The chain's CDR3 is CASSPDRDPSKQFF. The CDR3 DNA follows: TGCGCCAGCAGCCCCGACAGGGACCCCAGTAAGCAGTTCTTC.

The V and J genes are TRBV9 and TRBJ2-1; 9 nucleotides agree with TRBD2. With V trimmed by 3 bases and J by 0 bases, 4 bases remained unmatched. CDR3 length: 16 residues. Per the germline V gene, CDR1 is SGDLS and CDR2 is YYNGEE. CDR3: CASSGAGGSSYNEQFF. In DNA, the CDR3 is TGTGCCAGCAGCGGAGCGGGAGGTTCCTCCTACAATGAGCAGTTCTTC.

The chain uses TRBV4-2 and TRBJ2-7; 7 nucleotides line up with TRBD2. CDR1 LGHNA and CDR2 YNFKEQ come from the germline V gene. This CDR3 spans 17 amino acids. The junction had 14 bases not matched to a gene; V was cut back by 3 bases and J by 3 bases. CDR3 sequence (DNA): TGTGCCAGCAGCCAGCCCCTCGGCGCGGGGGAGGTCTACGAGCAGTACTTC. It codes for CASSQPLGAGEVYEQYF.

V gene TRBV28 combines with J gene TRBJ2-5; TRBD1 aligns across 9 bases. Germline V gene sequence: CDR1 MDHEN, CDR2 SYDVKM. V trimming: 7 bases; J trimming: 2 bases; junction bases outside the gene matches: 5. The CDR3 consists of 14 residues. CDR3 DNA: TGTGCCAGCAACTACAGGGGGCAACAAGAGACCCAGTACTTC. Protein sequence: CASNYRGQQETQYF.

This clonotype was picked up a small number of times. The J gene is TRBJ2-3, the V gene TRBV27, with 8 positions matching TRBD1. The CDR3 covers 15 residues. Germline CDR1 reads MNHEY; CDR2 reads SMNVEV (reference sequence). The junction had 4 bases not matched to a gene; V was cut back by 5 bases and J by 0 bases. CDR3 nucleotides: TGTGCCAGCAGTCCCCGGGACAGGAGCACAGATACGCAGTATTTT. Residues: CASSPRDRSTDTQYF.

The count of this clonotype is one. The chain links TRBV28 to TRBJ2-1, with 10 bases matching TRBD1. The trim removed 2 bases at V and 5 bases at J, leaving 6 bases unmatched. CDR3 length: 16 amino acids. CDR1 MDHEN and CDR2 SYDVKM come from the germline V gene. The CDR3 nucleotides read TGTGCCAGCAGTTTACTTCAGGACAGGGGGAACAATGAGCAGTTCTTC. This codes for CASSLLQDRGNNEQFF.

This sequence joins TRBV29-1 and TRBJ2-7; 9 bases match TRBD1. With 3 bases clipped from V and 2 bases from J, the junction kept 5 bases outside the gene matches. The CDR3 spans 14 residues. CDR1 and CDR2 from the germline V gene are SQVTM and ANQGSEA. CDR3 in amino acids: CSVEDRGSPYEQYF. In nucleotides, the CDR3 is TGCAGCGTTGAGGACAGGGGAAGCCCCTACGAGCAGTACTTC.

This sequence joins TRBV6-5 and TRBJ2-3, with D perhaps TRBD2 (6 bases). The CDR3 is 15 amino acids. The V end lost 4 bases, the J end lost 0 bases, and 11 bases lay between the germline ends. Germline V CDR1 and CDR2: MNHEY, SVGAGI. The CDR3 sequence is CASSSGGPSTDTQYF. The CDR3 coding sequence is TGTGCCAGCAGTTCCGGAGGGCCTAGCACAGATACGCAGTATTTT.

The chain uses TRBV7-8 and TRBJ1-1, with 9 bases aligning to TRBD1. With 4 bases clipped from V and 4 bases from J, the junction kept 16 bases outside the gene matches. The CDR3 spans 18 residues. Germline-derived CDR1 and CDR2 are SGHVS and FQNEAQ. The DNA for the CDR3 is TGTGCCAGCAGCTCAGCGCCCCTGACAGGGGGAAAGGGCACTGAAGCTTTCTTT. Translating gives CASSSAPLTGGKGTEAFF.

This chain uses TRBV5-5 with TRBJ2-5, with D maybe TRBD1 (5 bases). The length of the CDR3 is 15 residues. Germline V gene data show CDR1 as SGHKS and CDR2 as YYEKEE (reference sequence). V dropped 2 bases and J dropped 4 bases, with 15 bases sitting between them. DNA for the CDR3: TGTGCCAGCAGCTTTGAAAGATACAGGTTAGAGACCCAGTACTTC. It specifies CASSFERYRLETQYF.

The V and J genes are TRBV7-6 and TRBJ2-1; no clear D gene. The germline V gene has CDR1 SGHVS and CDR2 FNYEAQ. CDR3 length equals 14 residues. V lost 1 base and J 4 bases, leaving 8 bases between the germline ends. CDR3 nucleotide sequence: TGTGCCAGCAGCTTAGGGAACCTATACAATGAGCAGTTCTTC. Residues: CASSLGNLYNEQFF. The full variable domain, in which reference TRBV7-6 and TRBJ2-1 provide the parts outside the CDR3, is GAGVSQSPRYKVTKRGQDVALRCDPISGHVSLYWYRQALGQGPEFLTYFNYEAQQDKSGLPNDRFSAERPEGSISTLTIQRTEQRDSAMYRCASSLGNLYNEQFFGPGTRLTVL.

CDR3: CASSWTSVGTQYF. The CDR3 region has the DNA TGTGCCAGCAGTTGGACTAGCGTGGGGACCCAGTACTTC. The chain joins TRBV28 to TRBJ2-5; 9 bases match TRBD2. Per germline, CDR1 MDHEN and CDR2 SYDVKM. Trimming removed 4 bases from V and 7 bases from J; junction bases left unmatched: 4. The CDR3 is made up of 13 amino acids.

The rearrangement uses TRBV9 and TRBJ1-5, with D uncertain. The CDR3 runs 14 residues. V lost 5 bases, J lost 0 bases, and 9 bases lay in between. Germline CDR1 is SGDLS and CDR2 is YYNGEE. The CDR3 reads CASSVGDSNQPQHF. CDR3 DNA sequence: TGTGCCAGCAGTGTTGGGGATAGCAATCAGCCCCAGCATTTT.

V gene TRBV12-3 or TRBV12-4 combines with J gene TRBJ1-4; 7 bases align to TRBD1. Germline trimming cut 6 bases from V and 8 bases from J; bases unmatched to any gene: 3. The CDR3 sequence is 12 residues long. The CDR3 sequence: CASSGQAEKLFF. The CDR3 DNA is TGTGCCAGCAGCGGACAGGCAGAAAAACTGTTTTTT.

The chain couples TRBV9 to TRBJ2-3, with TRBD2 identical over 10 bases. Trimming cost V 2 bases and J 2 bases; bases outside gene matches: 5. The length of the CDR3 is 16 residues. Germline CDR1 SGDLS, CDR2 YYNGEE. CDR3 nucleotide sequence: TGTGCCAGCAGCGTTGCGACTAGCGGGTCCACAGATACGCAGTATTTT. The encoded protein is CASSVATSGSTDTQYF.

This clonotype has more than one count but fewer than ten. The chain carries TRBV7-6 and TRBJ2-7; 10 bases line up with TRBD2. The trim removed 2 bases at V and 5 bases at J, leaving 3 bases unmatched. The CDR3 spans 14 residues. CDR1 is SGHVS and CDR2 is FNYEAQ in the germline V gene. CDR3 sequence (DNA): TGTGCCAGCAGCTTACTAGCGGGAGCCGACGAGCAGTACTTC. Protein: CASSLLAGADEQYF.

The chain has TRBV6-1 and TRBJ1-2; D remains ambiguous. The length of the CDR3 is 15 residues. V lost 7 bases, J lost 1 base, and 16 bases lay in between. From germline, CDR1 is MNHNS and CDR2 SASEGT. CDR3 sequence (DNA): TGTGCCAGCACAGAGTCGGGGTTGGGTAACTATGGCTACACCTTC. Its translation: CASTESGLGNYGYTF.

The chain joins TRBV27 to TRBJ2-5; the D gene is possibly TRBD1 (6 bases). V was shortened by 5 bases and J by 1 base, with 11 bases between the two germline ends. The CDR3 is made up of 14 amino acids. Per the germline V gene, CDR1 is MNHEY and CDR2 is SMNVEV (reference sequence). Here the CDR3 DNA reads TGTGCCAGCAGTCCTGGACAGACCCAAGAGACCCAGTACTTC. The encoded protein is CASSPGQTQETQYF.

The chain recombines TRBV29-1 with TRBJ2-5, with D possibly TRBD2 on 6 matching bases. From germline, CDR1 is SQVTM and CDR2 ANQGSEA. Deletions cut 4 bases from V and 7 bases from J, with 16 bases between. The CDR3 is 13 amino acids. The CDR3 bases are TGCAGCGTTGGGGAGTCGTTCGGGGGGACCCAGTACTTC. Its translation: CSVGESFGGTQYF.

This chain links TRBV28 with TRBJ1-5; TRBD1 aligns across 8 bases. J lost 2 bases, V lost 10 bases, and 19 bases had no gene match. Germline V gene data show CDR1 as MDHEN and CDR2 as SYDVKM. This CDR3 contains 18 residues. CDR3 region: CATPGRDRLPGGNQPQHF. Here the CDR3 DNA reads TGTGCCACCCCCGGCAGGGACAGGCTTCCAGGGGGCAATCAGCCCCAGCATTTT.

As DNA, the CDR3 is TGCGCCAGCAGCCACCCGTTACAGGTGAACACTGAAGCTTTCTTT. Encoded protein: CASSHPLQVNTEAFF. The rearrangement joins TRBV4-1 to TRBJ1-1, with D possibly matching TRBD1 (5 bases). V lost 3 bases and J 0 bases, leaving 11 bases between the germline ends. There are 15 residues in the CDR3. CDR1 is MGHRA and CDR2 is YSYEKL in the germline V gene.

The rearrangement links TRBV29-1 to TRBJ2-3, with unresolved D. This CDR3 spans 10 amino acids. V lost 2 bases and J 5 bases, leaving 2 bases between the germline ends. Germline V lookup: CDR1 SQVTM, CDR2 ANQGSEA. CDR3 in amino acids: CSVEIDTQYF. CDR3 DNA: TGCAGCGTTGAAATAGATACGCAGTATTTT.

The chain joins TRBV7-9 to TRBJ1-2; TRBD1 agrees at 7 bases. Trimming took 6 bases from V and 8 from J; bases not matched to a gene: 9. The CDR3 length is 13 residues. Germline lookup yields CDR1 SEHNR and CDR2 FQNEAQ (reference sequence). The CDR3 DNA follows: TGTGCCAGCAGTCTAGGGGGCGTCCGGGGCTACACCTTC. Amino acids: CASSLGGVRGYTF.